This T cell receptor (beta chain) was identified during a study of T cells in Graves' hyperthyroidism and ophthalmopathy. Germline CDR1 reads DFQATT; CDR2 reads SNEGSKA (reference sequence). V shed 2 bases, J shed 3 bases, and the junction held 2 bases outside the gene matches. The CDR3 consists of 15 residues. This clonotype appeared many times. Using RNA transcripts as the source, TCR beta CDR3 regions were amplified. First-round RT-PCR with HTBI primers amplified the TCR CDR3 region. MiXCR, applied by TCRdb to the multiplex PCR reads, yields one record per CDR3 protein. The sample records around 690,000 distinct CDR3 sequences, roughly 17% being singletons.

The chain recombines TRBV20-1 with TRBJ2-3, with 13 bases fitting TRBD2. This sequence originates from a man aged 50 to 59 with Graves' hyperthyroidism. Material for sequencing was blood. The CDR3 DNA follows: TGCAGTGCTAGAATGGGACTAGCGGGGACAGATACGCAGTATTTT. Translating gives CSARMGLAGTDTQYF.